The 19 T cell receptor beta chains in this list originate from one sample, sequenced in a study of blood T cell repertoires in COVID-19 (dated by TCRdb to 2018 to 2020). The library was prepared using the immunoSEQ multiplex PCR assay. As stored in TCRdb, this immuneACCESS dataset retains in-frame rearrangements with V and J assigned. A fraction of the clones does not appear; measured against another copy, unresolved V genes explain less than half of the discrepancy, and the remainder lacks a known reason. This sample comprises approximately 190,000 clones, 65% to 90% of them detected only once. Together, the top ten hold about 6% of the sample. The sample was peripheral blood. These receptors were taken from a man older than 75 with acute or convalescent COVID-19.

This clone came up a few times. J is TRBJ2-2 and V is TRBV30; 9 bases align to TRBD2. CDR3 length: 15 residues. V lost 2 bases and J lost 7; bases outside the gene matches: 8. CDR1 is GTSNPN, CDR2 SVGIG, per germline (reference sequence). The CDR3: CAWSTGLAEGGELFF. CDR3 nucleotides: TGTGCCTGGAGTACGGGACTAGCTGAAGGCGGGGAGCTGTTTTTT.

V is TRBV24-1 and J is TRBJ1-5; D unresolved. Germline lookup yields CDR1 KGHDR and CDR2 SFDVKD. This CDR3 spans 14 amino acids. Deletions cut 4 bases from V and 5 bases from J, with 11 bases between. CDR3 bases: TGTGCCACCAGTGACTCCGCGAGGCATCAGCCCCAGCATTTT. It specifies CATSDSARHQPQHF.

V and J are TRBV7-9 and TRBJ2-3; the match to TRBD1 covers 9 bases. Looked up from germline, CDR1 is SEHNR and CDR2 is FQNEAQ (reference sequence). V lost 4 bases, J lost 2 bases, and 7 bases stayed unmatched. The CDR3 length is 16 residues. CDR3 in DNA: TGTGCCAGCAGCTCTCGGGACAGGGCCACCACAGATACGCAGTATTTT. Translation: CASSSRDRATTDTQYF. Based on the CDR3 plus reference TRBV7-9 and TRBJ2-3, the full variable domain is DTGVSQNPRHKITKRGQNVTFRCDPISEHNRLYWYRQTLGQGPEFLTYFQNEAQLEKSRLLSDRFSAERPKGSFSTLEIQRTEQGDSAMYLCASSSRDRATTDTQYFGPGTRLTVL.

The genes are TRBV9 and TRBJ1-2; 9 bases map to TRBD1. The CDR3 spans 15 residues. Per the germline V gene, CDR1 is SGDLS and CDR2 is YYNGEE. With 3 bases clipped from V and 5 bases from J, the junction kept 8 bases outside the gene matches. This CDR3 reads CASSAGQGPRYGYTF. CDR3 in DNA: TGTGCCAGCAGCGCCGGACAGGGGCCCAGGTATGGCTACACCTTC.

This chain joins TRBV2 and TRBJ2-3; 9 positions agree with TRBD2. Per germline, CDR1 SNHLY and CDR2 FYNNEI. This CDR3 has 14 amino acids. The ends lost 7 bases at V and 2 bases at J; junction bases unmatched: 4. The CDR3 here is CASTTSGYTDTQYF. In nucleotides, the CDR3 is TGTGCCAGCACGACTAGCGGATACACAGATACGCAGTATTTT.

The gene calls are TRBV10-1 and TRBJ1-5; D gene ambiguous. V lost 6 bases and J 0 bases, leaving 9 bases between the germline ends. The CDR3 sequence is 14 residues long. The germline V gene has CDR1 WNHNN and CDR2 SYGVQD (reference sequence). CDR3 nucleotide sequence: TGCGCCAGCAGCGGAGATCCTAGCAATCAGCCCCAGCATTTT. Protein sequence: CASSGDPSNQPQHF.

Written as DNA, the CDR3 is TGTGCCAGCAGCCAAGATTCAAGGGGTGCGCAGTATTTT. This codes for CASSQDSRGAQYF. V usage is TRBV3-1 (or the pseudogene TRBV3-2) and J usage is TRBJ2-3, with D possibly matching TRBD1 (5 bases). The CDR3 contains 13 residues. CDR1 and CDR2 from the germline V gene are LGHDT and YNNKEL (reference sequence). The ends were cut back, 0 bases at V and 10 bases at J, with 11 bases in the middle.

The chain links TRBV30 to TRBJ2-5; the match to TRBD2 covers 10 bases. CDR1 and CDR2 (germline): GTSNPN, SVGIG (reference sequence). V shed 0 bases, J shed 4 bases, and the junction held 11 bases outside the gene matches. The CDR3 sequence is 17 residues long. The CDR3 DNA is TGTGCCTGGAGTGTACGGATGGTTAGCGGGAGGTCAGAGACCCAGTACTTC. Encoded protein: CAWSVRMVSGRSETQYF.

The V gene is TRBV15, the J gene TRBJ2-7; 9 bases map to TRBD2. This CDR3 comprises 14 residues. Trimming at V came to 3 bases and at J to 5 bases, leaving 5 bases not matched to a gene. In germline, CDR1 is LNHNV, CDR2 YYDKDF (reference sequence). The CDR3 nucleotides read TGTGCCACCAGCAGGATGACTAGCGGAGACGAGCAGTACTTC. It translates to CATSRMTSGDEQYF.

The chain recombines TRBV19 with TRBJ2-1; 8 bases match TRBD1. The germline CDR1 and CDR2 sequences are LNHDA and SQIVND (reference sequence). Germline trimming cut 4 bases from V and 7 bases from J; bases unmatched to any gene: 15. This CDR3 contains 17 residues. The CDR3 sequence: CASSTLPLRGLRNEQFF. The CDR3 DNA sequence: TGTGCCAGTAGTACGCTCCCCCTCAGGGGGCTCCGGAATGAGCAGTTCTTC.

V is TRBV19 and J is TRBJ1-1; D perhaps matches TRBD1 (6 bases). This CDR3 is built from 14 residues. From germline, CDR1 is LNHDA and CDR2 SQIVND (reference sequence). Trimming removed 5 bases at V and 1 base at J, with 11 bases between. The CDR3 spells CASSPDRWNTEAFF. CDR3 in DNA: TGTGCCAGTAGTCCAGACAGGTGGAACACTGAAGCTTTCTTT. The whole variable domain, filled in from reference TRBV19 and TRBJ1-1, reads DGGITQSPKYLFRKEGQNVTLSCEQNLNHDAMYWYRQDPGQGLRLIYYSQIVNDFQKGDIAEGYSVSREKKESFPLTVTSAQKNPTAFYLCASSPDRWNTEAFFGQGTRLTVV.

The gene calls are TRBV21-1 and TRBJ2-1; the DNA was not compared with TRBD2, the D call given in the table. TRBV21-1 is designated a pseudogene. The CDR3 extends over 16 amino acids. Written as DNA, the CDR3 is TGTGCCAGCAGCAATCACCCTATACTCTCCTACAATGAGCAGTTCTTC. Translating gives CASSNHPILSYNEQFF.

This sequence joins TRBV18 and TRBJ2-3; 12 bases are a match to TRBD2. Germline V lookup: CDR1 KGHSH, CDR2 LQKENI. This CDR3 comprises 16 residues. The ends lost 5 bases at V and 2 bases at J; junction bases unmatched: 5. The CDR3 is CASSELAGGLTDTQYF. In nucleotides, the CDR3 is TGTGCCAGCTCAGAACTAGCGGGAGGACTCACAGATACGCAGTATTTT.

The V call is TRBV6-4, the J call TRBJ2-7, with a possible D match to TRBD2 (6 bases). CDR3 length equals 17 residues. The V gene's germline CDR1 is MRHNA and CDR2 SNTAGT. V was cut by 2 bases and J by 3 bases, with 20 bases left in between. CDR3 nucleotide sequence: TGTGCCAGCAGTGACCCTGTCCAGCGGGCCTTATGCTACGAGCAGTACGTC. Translation: CASSDPVQRALCYEQYV.

This clone was seen a few times. The genes are TRBV11-2 and TRBJ2-3; 12 bases match TRBD2. J lost 4 bases, V lost 3 bases, and 2 bases had no gene match. The CDR3 is made up of 15 amino acids. Germline assignment: CDR1 SGHAT and CDR2 FQNNGV. CDR3 residues: CASSFLAGGPDTQYF. CDR3 nucleotides: TGTGCCAGCAGCTTCCTAGCGGGAGGGCCAGATACGCAGTATTTT. The full variable domain, its missing parts supplied by reference TRBV11-2 and TRBJ2-3, is EAGVAQSPRYKIIEKRQSVAFWCNPISGHATLYWYQQILGQGPKLLIQFQNNGVVDDSQLPKDRFSAERLKGVDSTLKIQPAKLEDSAVYLCASSFLAGGPDTQYFGPGTRLTVL.

The table lists this clone with a count of one. V gene TRBV27 combines with J gene TRBJ1-2; 7 bases align to TRBD1. CDR1 MNHEY and CDR2 SMNVEV come from the germline V gene (reference sequence). CDR3 length equals 13 residues. The V gene end was trimmed by 3 bases and the J gene end by 4 bases; junction bases not matched to a gene: 2. CDR3 DNA sequence: TGTGCCAGCAGTTTCCGGACAGGCTATGGCTACACCTTC. It specifies CASSFRTGYGYTF.

The chain recombines TRBV18 with TRBJ2-7; D might be TRBD1 (6 bases). From germline, CDR1 is KGHSH and CDR2 LQKENI. V lost 2 bases and J lost 2, with 10 bases in between. The CDR3 totals 14 residues. CDR3 region: CASSPSQGTYEQYV. In DNA form, the CDR3 reads TGTGCCAGCTCACCATCTCAGGGGACCTACGAGCAGTACGTC.

The rearrangement uses TRBV19 and TRBJ1-2, with a tentative D call TRBD1 (6 bases). Per germline, CDR1 LNHDA and CDR2 SQIVND (reference sequence). The V end was cut by 3 bases, the J end by 4 bases, with 15 bases between. The CDR3 contains 15 residues. CDR3 DNA: TGTGCCAGTAGTATCTACAGGGAATCTTTCTATGGCTACACCTTC. It yields the protein CASSIYRESFYGYTF. The whole variable domain, remainder taken from reference TRBV19 and TRBJ1-2, is DGGITQSPKYLFRKEGQNVTLSCEQNLNHDAMYWYRQDPGQGLRLIYYSQIVNDFQKGDIAEGYSVSREKKESFPLTVTSAQKNPTAFYLCASSIYRESFYGYTFGSGTRLTVV.

This clone was seen only a few times. The V gene is TRBV4-1, the J gene TRBJ2-3; D gene uncertain. Germline CDR1 MGHRA, CDR2 YSYEKL. CDR3 length: 14 amino acids. Between the trimmed V and J ends, which lost 0 bases and 0 bases, there was a span of 4 bases. CDR3 in DNA: TGCGCCAGCAGCCAAGACCATAGCACAGATACGCAGTATTTT. Translation: CASSQDHSTDTQYF.